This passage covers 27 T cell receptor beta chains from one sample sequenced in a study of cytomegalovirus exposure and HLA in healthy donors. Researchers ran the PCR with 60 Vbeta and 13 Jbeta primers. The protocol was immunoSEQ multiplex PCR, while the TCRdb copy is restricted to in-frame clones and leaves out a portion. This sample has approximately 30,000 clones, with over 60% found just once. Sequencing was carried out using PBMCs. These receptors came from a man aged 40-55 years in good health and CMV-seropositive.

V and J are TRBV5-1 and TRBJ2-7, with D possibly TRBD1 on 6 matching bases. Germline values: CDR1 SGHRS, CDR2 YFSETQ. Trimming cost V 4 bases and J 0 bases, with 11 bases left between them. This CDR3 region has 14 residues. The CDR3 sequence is CASSRETGSYEQYF. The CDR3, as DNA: TGCGCCAGCAGCCGAGAGACAGGCTCCTACGAGCAGTACTTC.

CDR3 DNA sequence: TGTGCCGGACTCCGGACTAGCGGTTACAATGAGCAGTTCTTC. Translated: CAGLRTSGYNEQFF. This chain connects TRBV7-9 to TRBJ2-1; 10 nucleotides line up with TRBD2. The length of the CDR3 is 14 residues. The V gene's germline CDR1 is SEHNR and CDR2 FQNEAQ (reference sequence). V was clipped by 11 bases and J by 4 bases; unmatched bases: 8.

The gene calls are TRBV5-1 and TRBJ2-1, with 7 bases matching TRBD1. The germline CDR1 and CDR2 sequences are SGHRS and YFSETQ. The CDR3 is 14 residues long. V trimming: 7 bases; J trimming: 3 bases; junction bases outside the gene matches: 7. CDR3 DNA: TGCGCCAGCGACCGGACAGGAAGCTACAATGAGCAGTTCTTC. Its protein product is CASDRTGSYNEQFF.

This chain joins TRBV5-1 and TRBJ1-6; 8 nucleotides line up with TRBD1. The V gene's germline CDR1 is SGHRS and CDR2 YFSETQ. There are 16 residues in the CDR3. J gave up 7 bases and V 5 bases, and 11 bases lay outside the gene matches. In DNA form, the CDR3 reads TGCGCCAGCAGTCCAGACGGACAGGGTTCCAATTCACCCCTCCACTTT. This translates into CASSPDGQGSNSPLHF.

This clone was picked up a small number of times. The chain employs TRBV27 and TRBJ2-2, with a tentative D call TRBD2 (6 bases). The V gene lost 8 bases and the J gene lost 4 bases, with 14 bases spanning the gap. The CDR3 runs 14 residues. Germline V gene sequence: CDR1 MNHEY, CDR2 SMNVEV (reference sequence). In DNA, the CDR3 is TGTGCCAGCTCCCTTGGGGGGAGCACCGGGGAGCTGTTTTTT. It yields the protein CASSLGGSTGELFF.

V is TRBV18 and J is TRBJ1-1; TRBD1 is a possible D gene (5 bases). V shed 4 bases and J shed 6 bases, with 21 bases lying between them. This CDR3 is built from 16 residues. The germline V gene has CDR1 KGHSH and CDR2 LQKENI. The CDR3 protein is CASSLTRDGGVPEAFF. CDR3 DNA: TGTGCCAGCTCACTGACCCGGGACGGGGGAGTCCCTGAAGCTTTCTTT.

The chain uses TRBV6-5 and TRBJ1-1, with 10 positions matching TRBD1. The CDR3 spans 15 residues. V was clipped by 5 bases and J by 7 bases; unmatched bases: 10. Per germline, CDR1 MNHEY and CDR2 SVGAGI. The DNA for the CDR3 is TGTGCCAGCAGTGCCTGGGACAGGGGTAAGGGTGAAGCTTTCTTT. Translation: CASSAWDRGKGEAFF.

The CDR3 sequence is CASSAAGTGGYGYTF. CDR3 coding DNA: TGTGCCAGCAGTGCCGCCGGGACAGGGGGCTATGGCTACACCTTC. The rearrangement uses TRBV28 and TRBJ1-2, with TRBD1 matching 11 bases. CDR1 is MDHEN, CDR2 SYDVKM, per germline. J was trimmed by 4 bases and V by 5 bases; bases with no gene match: 6. The length of the CDR3 is 15 residues.

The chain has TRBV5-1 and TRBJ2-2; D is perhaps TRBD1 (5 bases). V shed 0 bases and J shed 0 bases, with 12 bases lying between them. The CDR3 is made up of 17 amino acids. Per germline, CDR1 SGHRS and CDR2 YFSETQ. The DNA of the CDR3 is TGCGCCAGCAGCTTGGGGCCGCGACAGACGAACACCGGGGAGCTGTTTTTT. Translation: CASSLGPRQTNTGELFF.

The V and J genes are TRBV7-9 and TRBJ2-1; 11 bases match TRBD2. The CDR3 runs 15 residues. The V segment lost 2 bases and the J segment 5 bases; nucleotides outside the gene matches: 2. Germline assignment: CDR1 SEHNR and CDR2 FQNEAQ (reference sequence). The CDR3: CASSLLLAGDNEQFF. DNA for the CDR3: TGTGCCAGCAGCTTACTACTAGCGGGGGACAATGAGCAGTTCTTC.

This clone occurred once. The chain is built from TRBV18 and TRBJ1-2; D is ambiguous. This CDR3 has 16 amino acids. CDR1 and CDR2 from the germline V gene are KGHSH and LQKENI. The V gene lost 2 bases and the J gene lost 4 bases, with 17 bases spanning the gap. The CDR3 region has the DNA TGTGCCAGCTCACCAGTCCAAGACGGGATCTTCTATGGCTACACCTTC. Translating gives CASSPVQDGIFYGYTF. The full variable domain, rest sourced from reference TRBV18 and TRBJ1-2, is NAGVMQNPRHLVRRRGQEARLRCSPMKGHSHVYWYRQLPEEGLKFMVYLQKENIIDESGMPKERFSAEFPKEGPSILRIQQVVRGDSAAYFCASSPVQDGIFYGYTFGSGTRLTVV.

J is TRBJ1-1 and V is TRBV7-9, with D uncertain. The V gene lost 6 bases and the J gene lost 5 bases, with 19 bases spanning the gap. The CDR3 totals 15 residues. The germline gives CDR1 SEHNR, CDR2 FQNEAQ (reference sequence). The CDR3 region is CASRSWRESGTEAFF. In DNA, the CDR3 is TGTGCCAGCAGGTCCTGGAGGGAATCGGGAACTGAAGCTTTCTTT.

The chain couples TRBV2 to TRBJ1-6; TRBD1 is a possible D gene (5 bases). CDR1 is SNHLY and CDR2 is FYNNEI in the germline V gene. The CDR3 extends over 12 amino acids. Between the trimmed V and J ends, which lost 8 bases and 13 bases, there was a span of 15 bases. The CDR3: CASLAREPPLHF. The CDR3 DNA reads TGTGCCAGCTTGGCCAGGGAACCCCCCCTCCACTTT.

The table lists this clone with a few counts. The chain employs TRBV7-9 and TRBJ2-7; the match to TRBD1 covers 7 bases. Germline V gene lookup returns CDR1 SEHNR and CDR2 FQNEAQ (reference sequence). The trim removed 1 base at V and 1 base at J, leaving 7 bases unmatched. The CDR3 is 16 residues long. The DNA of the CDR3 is TGTGCCAGCAGCTTAGTTAGGGGGCCCCCTTCCTACGAGCAGTACTTC. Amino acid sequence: CASSLVRGPPSYEQYF. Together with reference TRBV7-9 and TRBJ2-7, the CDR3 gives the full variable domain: DTGVSQNPRHKITKRGQNVTFRCDPISEHNRLYWYRQTLGQGPEFLTYFQNEAQLEKSRLLSDRFSAERPKGSFSTLEIQRTEQGDSAMYLCASSLVRGPPSYEQYFGPGTRLTVT.

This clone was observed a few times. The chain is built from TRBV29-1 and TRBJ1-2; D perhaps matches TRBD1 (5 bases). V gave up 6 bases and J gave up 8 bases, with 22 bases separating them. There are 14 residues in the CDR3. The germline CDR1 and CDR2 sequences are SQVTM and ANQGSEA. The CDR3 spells CSVGTGLTSGGYTF. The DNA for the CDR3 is TGCAGCGTCGGGACTGGGCTCACCTCGGGGGGCTACACCTTC.

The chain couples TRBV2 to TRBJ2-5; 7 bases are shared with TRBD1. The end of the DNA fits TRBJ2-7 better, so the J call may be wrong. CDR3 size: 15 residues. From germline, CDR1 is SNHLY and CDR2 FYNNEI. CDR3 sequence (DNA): TGTGCCAGCAGAGGGACGGACAGGAGCTCCTACGAGCAGTACTTC. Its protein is CASRGTDRSSYEQYF.

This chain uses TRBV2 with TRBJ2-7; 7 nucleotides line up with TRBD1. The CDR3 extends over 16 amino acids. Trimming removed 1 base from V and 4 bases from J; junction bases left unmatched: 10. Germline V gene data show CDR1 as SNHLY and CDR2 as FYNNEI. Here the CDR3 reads CASSEVTDRETYEQYF. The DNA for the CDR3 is TGTGCCAGCAGTGAAGTCACCGACAGGGAGACTTACGAGCAGTACTTC.

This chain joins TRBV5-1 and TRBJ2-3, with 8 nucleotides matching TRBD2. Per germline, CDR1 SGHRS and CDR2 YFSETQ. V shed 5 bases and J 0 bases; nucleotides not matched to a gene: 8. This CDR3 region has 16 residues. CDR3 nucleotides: TGCGCCAGCAGTATTCTAGCGGGTTCTAGCACAGATACGCAGTATTTT. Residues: CASSILAGSSTDTQYF.

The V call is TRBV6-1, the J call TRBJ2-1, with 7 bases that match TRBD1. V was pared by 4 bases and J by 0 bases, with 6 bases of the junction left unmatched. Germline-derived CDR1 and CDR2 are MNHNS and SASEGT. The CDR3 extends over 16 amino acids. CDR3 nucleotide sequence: TGTGCCAGCAGTGGTAGGGACAGACCCTCCTACAATGAGCAGTTCTTC. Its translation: CASSGRDRPSYNEQFF.

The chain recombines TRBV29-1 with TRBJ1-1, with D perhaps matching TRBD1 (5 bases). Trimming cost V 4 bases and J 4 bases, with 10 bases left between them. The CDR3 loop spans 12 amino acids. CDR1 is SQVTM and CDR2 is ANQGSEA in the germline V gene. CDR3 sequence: CSVVSGGTEAFF. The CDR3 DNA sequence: TGCAGCGTTGTTTCGGGGGGCACTGAAGCTTTCTTT.

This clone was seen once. The CDR3 loop is CASSQTTGGEQYF. CDR3 bases: TGTGCCAGCTCACAAACTACAGGGGGCGAGCAGTACTTC. The chain joins TRBV18 to TRBJ2-7; 8 bases align to TRBD1. V dropped 4 bases and J dropped 6; count of bases not matched to a gene: 5. The length of the CDR3 is 13 residues. Germline V CDR1 and CDR2: KGHSH, LQKENI. Looking up the rest from reference TRBV18 and TRBJ2-7 gives the full variable domain: NAGVMQNPRHLVRRRGQEARLRCSPMKGHSHVYWYRQLPEEGLKFMVYLQKENIIDESGMPKERFSAEFPKEGPSILRIQQVVRGDSAAYFCASSQTTGGEQYFGPGTRLTVT.

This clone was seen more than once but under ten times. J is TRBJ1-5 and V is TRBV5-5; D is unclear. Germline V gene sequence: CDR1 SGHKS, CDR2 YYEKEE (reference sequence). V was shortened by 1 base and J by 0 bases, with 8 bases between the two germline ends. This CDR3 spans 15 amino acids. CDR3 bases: TGTGCCAGCAGCTTGACGGCAGGTAGCAATCAGCCCCAGCATTTT. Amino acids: CASSLTAGSNQPQHF.

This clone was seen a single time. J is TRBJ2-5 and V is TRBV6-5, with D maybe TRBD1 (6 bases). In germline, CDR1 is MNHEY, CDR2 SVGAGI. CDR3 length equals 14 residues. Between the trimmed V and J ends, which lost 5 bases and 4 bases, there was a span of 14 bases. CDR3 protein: CASSTSGVRETQYF. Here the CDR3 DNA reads TGTGCCAGCAGTACCTCAGGGGTTCGAGAGACCCAGTACTTC.

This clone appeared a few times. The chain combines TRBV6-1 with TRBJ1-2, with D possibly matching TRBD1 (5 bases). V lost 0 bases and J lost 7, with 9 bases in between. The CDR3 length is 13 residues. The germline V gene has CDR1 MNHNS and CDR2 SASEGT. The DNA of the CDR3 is TGTGCCAGCAGTGAAGCCGCGGGGCTTGGCTACACCTTC. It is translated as CASSEAAGLGYTF.

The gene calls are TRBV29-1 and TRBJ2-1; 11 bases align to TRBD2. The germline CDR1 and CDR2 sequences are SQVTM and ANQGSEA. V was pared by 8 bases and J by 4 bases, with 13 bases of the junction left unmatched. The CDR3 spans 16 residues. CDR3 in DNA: TGCAGCTCTGCAGGGGGGGGGACTAGCGGATACAATGAGCAGTTCTTC. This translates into CSSAGGGTSGYNEQFF.

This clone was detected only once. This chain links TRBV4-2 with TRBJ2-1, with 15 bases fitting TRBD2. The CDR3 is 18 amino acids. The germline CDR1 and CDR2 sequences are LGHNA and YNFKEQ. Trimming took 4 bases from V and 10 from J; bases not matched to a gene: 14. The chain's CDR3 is CASSPQTLGLAGGNEQFF. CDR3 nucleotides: TGTGCCAGCAGCCCACAGACCCTAGGACTAGCGGGGGGGAACGAGCAGTTCTTC.

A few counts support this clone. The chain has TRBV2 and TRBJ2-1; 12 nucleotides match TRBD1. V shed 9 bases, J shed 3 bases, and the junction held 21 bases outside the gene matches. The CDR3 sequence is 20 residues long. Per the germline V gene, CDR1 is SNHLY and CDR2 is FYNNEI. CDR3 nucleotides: TGTGCCAGTCCGGGACAGGGGGCAAGTCTGGGCGGGGGAGACTACAATGAGCAGTTCTTC. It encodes CASPGQGASLGGGDYNEQFF.